This T cell receptor (beta chain) was captured by sequencing in a study of blood T cell repertoires in COVID-19. Study details: COVID-19 samples, acute and convalescent, were from the United States, Italy and Spain. Nucleic acid was either cDNA or gDNA, and it came from T cells, B-cell-depleted T cells, or PBMCs.

Produced via immunoSEQ multiplex PCR; TCRdb's table is partial and in-frame only. The table includes a few hundred thousand clones, approximately 85% detected once. The Seattle site enrolled patients during active infection and followed them longitudinally. The germline CDR1 and CDR2 sequences are GTSNPN and SVGIG (reference sequence). V lost 0 bases to trimming and J lost 7 bases, with 6 bases between them. The CDR3 has 11 residues. The TCR comes from a human donor with COVID-19, enrolled during active disease. The donor label of this sample is uncertain. V and J are TRBV30 and TRBJ2-5; possible D gene TRBD2, 5 bases. Sequencing was done on a sample of peripheral blood. CDR3 amino acids: CAWSVRGTQYF. CDR3 sequence (DNA): TGTGCCTGGAGTGTACGGGGGACCCAGTACTTC.